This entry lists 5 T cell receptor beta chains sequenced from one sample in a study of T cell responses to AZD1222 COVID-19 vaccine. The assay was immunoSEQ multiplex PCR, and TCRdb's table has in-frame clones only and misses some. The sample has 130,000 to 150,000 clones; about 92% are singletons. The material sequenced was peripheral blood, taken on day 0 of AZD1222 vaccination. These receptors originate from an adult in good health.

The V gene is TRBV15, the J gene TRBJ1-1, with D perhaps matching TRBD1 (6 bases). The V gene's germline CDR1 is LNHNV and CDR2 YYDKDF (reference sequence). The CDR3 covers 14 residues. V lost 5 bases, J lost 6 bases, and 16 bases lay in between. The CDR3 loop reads CATSRTRGLSEAFF. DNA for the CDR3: TGTGCCACCAGCCGAACTCGGGGGCTCTCTGAAGCTTTCTTT. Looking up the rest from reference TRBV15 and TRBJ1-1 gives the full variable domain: DAMVIQNPRYQVTQFGKPVTLSCSQTLNHNVMYWYQQKSSQAPKLLFHYYDKDFNNEADTPDNFQSRRPNTSFCFLDIRSPGLGDTAMYLCATSRTRGLSEAFFGQGTRLTVV.

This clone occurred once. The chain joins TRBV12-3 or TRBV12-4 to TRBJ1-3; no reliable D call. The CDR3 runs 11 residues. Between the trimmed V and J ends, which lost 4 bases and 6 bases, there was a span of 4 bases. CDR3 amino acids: CASSSENTIYF. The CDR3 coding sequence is TGTGCCAGCAGTTCCGAAAACACCATATATTTT.

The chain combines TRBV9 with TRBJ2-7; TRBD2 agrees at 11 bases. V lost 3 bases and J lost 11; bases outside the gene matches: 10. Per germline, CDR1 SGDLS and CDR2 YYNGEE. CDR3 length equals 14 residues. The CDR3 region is CASSATGLAAREYF. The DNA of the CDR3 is TGTGCCAGCAGCGCCACGGGACTAGCGGCCCGGGAGTACTTC.

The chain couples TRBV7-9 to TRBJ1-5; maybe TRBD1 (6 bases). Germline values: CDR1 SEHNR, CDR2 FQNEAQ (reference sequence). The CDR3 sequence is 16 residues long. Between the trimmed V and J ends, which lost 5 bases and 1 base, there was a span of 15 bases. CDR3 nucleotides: TGTGCCAGCAGCCCTCGGGGGGCCGGGAGCAATCAGCCCCAGCATTTT. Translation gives CASSPRGAGSNQPQHF. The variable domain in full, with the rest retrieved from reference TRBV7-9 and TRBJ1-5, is DTGVSQNPRHKITKRGQNVTFRCDPISEHNRLYWYRQTLGQGPEFLTYFQNEAQLEKSRLLSDRFSAERPKGSFSTLEIQRTEQGDSAMYLCASSPRGAGSNQPQHFGDGTRLSIL.

The CDR3 bases are TGTGCCAGCAGCACACCGGGACAGGGAGTTTGGGAGCAGTACTTC. Translated, it gives CASSTPGQGVWEQYF. The chain combines TRBV7-9 with TRBJ2-7, with 9 bases lining up with TRBD1. Germline CDR1 and CDR2: SEHNR and FQNEAQ (reference sequence). V shed 5 bases, J shed 7 bases, and the junction held 12 bases outside the gene matches. The CDR3 runs 15 residues.